This entry lists 3 T cell receptor beta chains sequenced from one sample in a study of PD-L1 blockade in urothelial cancer. Profiling relied on immunoSEQ multiplex PCR, and the TCRdb table lists in-frame clones only, not all of them. The profile shows roughly 52,000 clones, approximately 88% of them singletons. As for time point: pretreatment peripheral blood. Sequencing used PBMCs, obtained around atezolizumab (anti-PD-L1) treatment. The receptor set was obtained from a middle-aged man with urothelial cancer.

V and J are TRBV5-8 and TRBJ2-2; TRBD2 agrees at 7 bases. In germline, CDR1 is SGHTS, CDR2 YDEGEE. The CDR3 has 15 amino acids. The ends lost 1 base at V and 4 bases at J; junction bases unmatched: 4. CDR3: CASSLKGRVTGELFF. The CDR3 coding sequence is TGTGCCAGCAGCTTGAAGGGGAGGGTCACCGGGGAGCTGTTTTTT.

This clone was picked up one time. The genes are TRBV6-1 and TRBJ1-1; no clear D gene. V lost 9 bases and J lost 5, with 19 bases in between. Germline CDR1 MNHNS, CDR2 SASEGT. The CDR3 totals 14 residues. The CDR3 region is CASFGPFGRTEAFF. CDR3 DNA sequence: TGTGCCAGTTTCGGTCCTTTTGGGAGGACTGAAGCTTTCTTT.

J is TRBJ2-2 and V is TRBV5-1; perhaps TRBD2 as D (5 bases). Germline CDR1 SGHRS, CDR2 YFSETQ. Trimming left V 4 bases short and J 5 bases short, with 9 bases between. The CDR3 covers 13 residues. CDR3 residues: CASSGGWTGELFF. As DNA, the CDR3 is TGCGCCAGCAGCGGCGGGTGGACCGGGGAGCTGTTTTTT. The whole variable domain, remainder taken from reference TRBV5-1 and TRBJ2-2, is KAGVTQTPRYLIKTRGQQVTLSCSPISGHRSVSWYQQTPGQGLQFLFEYFSETQRNKGNFPGRFSGRQFSNSRSEMNVSTLELGDSALYLCASSGGWTGELFFGEGSRLTVL.